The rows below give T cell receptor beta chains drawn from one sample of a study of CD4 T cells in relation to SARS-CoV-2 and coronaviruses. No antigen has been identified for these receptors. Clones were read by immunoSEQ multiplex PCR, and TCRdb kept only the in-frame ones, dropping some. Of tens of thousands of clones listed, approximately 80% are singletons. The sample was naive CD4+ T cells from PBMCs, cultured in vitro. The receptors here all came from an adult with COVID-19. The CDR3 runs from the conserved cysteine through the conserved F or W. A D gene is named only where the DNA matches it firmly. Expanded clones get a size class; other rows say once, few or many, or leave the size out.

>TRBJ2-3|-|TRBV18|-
CASSPTTDTQYF
TGTGCCAGCTCACCGACAACAGATACGCAGTATTTT
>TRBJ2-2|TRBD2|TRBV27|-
CASSLAGVNTGELFF
TGTGCCAGCAGTTTAGCGGGGGTAAACACCGGGGAGCTGTTTTTT
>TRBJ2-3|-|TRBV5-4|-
CATQSGPETDTQYF
TGTGCCACTCAATCCGGGCCCGAGACAGATACGCAGTATTTT
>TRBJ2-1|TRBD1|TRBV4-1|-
CASSQTGTGDYNEQFF
TGCGCCAGCAGCCAAACCGGGACAGGGGATTACAATGAGCAGTTCTTC
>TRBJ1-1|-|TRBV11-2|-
CASTSLNTEAFF
TGTGCCAGCACCTCTTTGAACACTGAAGCTTTCTTT
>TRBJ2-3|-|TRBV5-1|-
CASSPTANAQDTQYF
TGCGCCAGCAGCCCTACTGCGAACGCACAAGATACGCAGTATTTT
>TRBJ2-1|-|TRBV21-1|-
CASSKDQQYYNEQFF
TGTGCCAGCAGCAAAGATCAACAGTACTACAATGAGCAGTTCTTC
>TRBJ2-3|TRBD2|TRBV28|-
CASSPRASGRMVSTDTQYF
TGTGCCAGCAGTCCCCGGGCTAGCGGGAGAATGGTGAGCACAGATACGCAGTATTTT
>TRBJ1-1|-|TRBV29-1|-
CSARGGQNTEAFF
TGCAGCGCGCGGGGGGGGCAGAACACTGAAGCTTTCTTT
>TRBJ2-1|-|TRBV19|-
CASSTKLNEQFF
TGTGCCAGTAGCACCAAGCTCAATGAGCAGTTCTTC
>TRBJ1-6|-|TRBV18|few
CASSPLLNSPLHF
TGTGCCAGCTCACCATTACTCAATTCACCCCTCCACTTT
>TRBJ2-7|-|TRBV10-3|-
CAISESGVEQYF
TGTGCCATCAGTGAGTCGGGGGTCGAGCAGTACTTC
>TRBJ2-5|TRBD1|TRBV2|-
CASNAQGVTETQYF
TGTGCCAGCAATGCCCAGGGGGTTACGGAGACCCAGTACTTC
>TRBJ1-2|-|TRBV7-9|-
CASSPGENNYGYTF
TGTGCCAGCAGCCCTGGGGAAAATAACTATGGCTACACCTTC
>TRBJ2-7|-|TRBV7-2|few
CASSLTEFYEQYF
TGTGCCAGCAGCTTAACAGAGTTCTACGAGCAGTACTTC
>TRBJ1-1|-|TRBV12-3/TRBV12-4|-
CASSFSLGTEAFF
TGTGCCAGCAGTTTTTCCCTTGGCACTGAAGCTTTCTTT
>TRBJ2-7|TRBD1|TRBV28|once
CASSFSFGDRGAYEQYF
TGTGCCAGCAGTTTTTCGTTCGGGGACAGGGGTGCCTACGAGCAGTACTTC
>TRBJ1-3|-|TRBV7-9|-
CASSLAGISGNTIYF
TGTGCCAGCAGCTTAGCAGGCATCTCTGGAAACACCATATATTTT
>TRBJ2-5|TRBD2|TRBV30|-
CAWSVPRTSGHRAETQYF
TGTGCCTGGAGTGTACCTAGGACTAGCGGGCATAGGGCAGAGACCCAGTACTTC
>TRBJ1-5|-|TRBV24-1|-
CATSRTDALNQPQHF
TGTGCCACCAGCCGTACAGATGCATTGAATCAGCCCCAGCATTTT
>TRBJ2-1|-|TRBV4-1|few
CASSQEFFGGIEQFF
TGCGCCAGCAGCCAAGAATTCTTCGGCGGAATTGAGCAGTTCTTC
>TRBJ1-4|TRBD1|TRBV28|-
CASRRPTSGDRVGQSEKLFF
TGTGCCAGCAGGCGACCGACGAGTGGAGACAGGGTTGGCCAGTCGGAAAAACTGTTTTTT
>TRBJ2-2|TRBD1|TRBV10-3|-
CAIRAGTGYTGELFF
TGTGCCATCAGGGCCGGGACAGGGTACACCGGGGAGCTGTTTTTT
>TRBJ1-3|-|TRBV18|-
CASSLNKENTIYF
TGTGCCAGCTCACTTAATAAGGAAAACACCATATATTTT
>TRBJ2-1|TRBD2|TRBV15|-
CATSRATSGHNEQFF
TGTGCCACCAGCAGAGCTACTAGCGGGCACAATGAGCAGTTCTTC
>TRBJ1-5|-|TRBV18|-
CASSPFQGNNQPQHF
TGTGCCAGCTCACCATTCCAGGGAAACAATCAGCCCCAGCATTTT
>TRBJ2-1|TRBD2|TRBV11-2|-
CASSLLAGGPNEQFF
TGTGCCAGCAGCTTACTAGCGGGAGGGCCCAATGAGCAGTTCTTC
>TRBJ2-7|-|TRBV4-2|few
CASSQEPRDWEQYF
TGTGCCAGCAGCCAAGAACCCAGGGACTGGGAGCAGTACTTC
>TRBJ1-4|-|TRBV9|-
CASSVNSNEKLFF
TGTGCCAGCAGCGTAAATTCTAATGAAAAACTGTTTTTT
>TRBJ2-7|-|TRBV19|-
CASSISQGTEQYF
TGTGCCAGTAGTATAAGTCAGGGGACGGAGCAGTACTTC
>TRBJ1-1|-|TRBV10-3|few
CAISDGDLSTEAFF
TGTGCCATCAGTGATGGGGATTTGAGCACTGAAGCTTTCTTT